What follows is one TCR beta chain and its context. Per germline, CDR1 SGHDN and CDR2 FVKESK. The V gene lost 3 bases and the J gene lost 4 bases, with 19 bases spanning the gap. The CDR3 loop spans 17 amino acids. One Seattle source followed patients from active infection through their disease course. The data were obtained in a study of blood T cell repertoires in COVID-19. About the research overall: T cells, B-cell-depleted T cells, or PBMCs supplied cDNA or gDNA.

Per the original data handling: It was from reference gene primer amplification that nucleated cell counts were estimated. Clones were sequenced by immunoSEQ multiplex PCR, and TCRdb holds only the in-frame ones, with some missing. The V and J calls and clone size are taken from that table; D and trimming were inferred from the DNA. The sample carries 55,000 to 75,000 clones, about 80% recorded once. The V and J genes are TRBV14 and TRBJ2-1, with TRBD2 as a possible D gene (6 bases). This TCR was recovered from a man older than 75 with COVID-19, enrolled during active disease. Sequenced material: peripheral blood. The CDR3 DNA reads TGTGCCAGCAGCCAGTACCTGGGGCGGGACTTATACAATGAGCAGTTCTTC. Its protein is CASSQYLGRDLYNEQFF.